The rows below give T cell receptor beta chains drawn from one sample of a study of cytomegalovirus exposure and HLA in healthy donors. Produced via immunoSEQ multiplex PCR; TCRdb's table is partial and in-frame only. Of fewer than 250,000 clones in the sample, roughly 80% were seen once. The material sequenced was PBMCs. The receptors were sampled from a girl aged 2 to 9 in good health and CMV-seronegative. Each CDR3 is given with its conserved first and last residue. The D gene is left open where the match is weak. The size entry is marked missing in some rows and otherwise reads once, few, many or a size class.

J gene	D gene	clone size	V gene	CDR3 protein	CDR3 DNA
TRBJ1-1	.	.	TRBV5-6	CASSPAKASAEAFF	TGTGCCAGCAGCCCCGCCAAGGCGAGCGCTGAAGCTTTCTTT
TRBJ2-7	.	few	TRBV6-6	CASSPLLRQTTYEQYF	TGTGCCAGCAGCCCCCTCCTCCGACAGACCACCTACGAGCAGTACTTC
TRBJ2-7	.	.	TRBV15	CATSRDLASDFYEQYF	TGTGCCACCAGCAGAGATTTGGCTAGCGACTTCTACGAGCAGTACTTC
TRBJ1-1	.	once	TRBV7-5	CVRSFSDRGYRMNTEAFF	TGTGTCAGAAGCTTTTCCGACAGGGGGTACCGAATGAACACTGAAGCTTTCTTT
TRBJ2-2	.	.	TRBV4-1	CASSQGDLAGTGELFF	TGCGCCAGCAGCCAAGGAGACCTGGCGGGCACCGGGGAGCTGTTTTTT
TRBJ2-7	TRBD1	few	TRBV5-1	CASSPGQGGPYEQYF	TGCGCCAGCAGCCCGGGACAGGGAGGGCCCTACGAGCAGTACTTC
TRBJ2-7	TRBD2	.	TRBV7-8	CASSLAGRALDEQYF	TGTGCCAGCAGCTTAGCCGGGAGGGCATTGGACGAGCAGTACTTC
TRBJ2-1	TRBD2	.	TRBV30	CAGWLGTSGSMEQFF	TGTGCCGGATGGCTTGGGACTAGCGGGAGTATGGAGCAGTTCTTC
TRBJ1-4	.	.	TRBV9	CASSPLVGGHEKLFF	TGTGCCAGCAGCCCCCTGGTGGGAGGACATGAAAAACTGTTTTTT
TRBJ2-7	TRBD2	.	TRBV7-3	CASSLEAGGAYEQYF	TGTGCCAGCAGCTTAGAGGCGGGGGGGGCTTACGAGCAGTACTTC
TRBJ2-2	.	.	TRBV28	CAIARNTGELFF	TGTGCCATTGCCAGGAACACCGGGGAGCTGTTTTTT
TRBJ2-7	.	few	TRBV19	CASSIDRRAYEQYF	TGTGCCAGTAGTATAGATAGGAGGGCCTACGAGCAGTACTTC
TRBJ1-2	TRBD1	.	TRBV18	CASSPGQSYGYTF	TGTGCCAGCTCACCGGGACAGTCCTATGGCTACACCTTC
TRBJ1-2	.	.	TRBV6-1	CASLQFGQYGYTF	TGTGCCAGCCTCCAATTTGGACAGTATGGCTACACCTTC
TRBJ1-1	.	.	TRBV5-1	CASSLVGKGGTEAFF	TGCGCCAGCAGCTTGGTGGGGAAAGGAGGCACTGAAGCTTTCTTT
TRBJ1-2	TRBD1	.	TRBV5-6	CASRVWGQGTSRYGYTF	TGTGCCAGCAGGGTCTGGGGACAGGGGACGTCCCGCTATGGCTACACCTTC
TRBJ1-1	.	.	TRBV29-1	CSVDRQFSRNTEAFF	TGCAGCGTTGACCGACAGTTTAGCCGTAACACTGAAGCTTTCTTT
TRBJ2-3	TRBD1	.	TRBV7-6	CASSYGQGTDTQYF	TGTGCCAGCAGCTACGGACAGGGCACAGATACGCAGTATTTT
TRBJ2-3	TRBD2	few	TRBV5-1	CASSLRLAGDTDTQYF	TGCGCCAGCAGCTTGAGGCTAGCGGGGGACACAGATACGCAGTATTTT
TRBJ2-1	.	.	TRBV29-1	CSVEDRGAGHRYNEQFF	TGCAGCGTTGAAGATCGGGGGGCGGGCCACCGCTACAATGAGCAGTTCTTC
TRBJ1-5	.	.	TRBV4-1	CASSQDPWQVTPNQPQHF	TGCGCCAGCAGCCAAGACCCATGGCAGGTCACCCCCAATCAGCCCCAGCATTTT
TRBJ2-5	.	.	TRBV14	CASSQGLMETQYF	TGTGCCAGCAGCCAAGGACTGATGGAGACCCAGTACTTC
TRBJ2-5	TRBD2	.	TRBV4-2	CASSQDNSGGGETQYF	TGTGCCAGCAGCCAAGATAATAGCGGGGGGGGAGAGACCCAGTACTTC
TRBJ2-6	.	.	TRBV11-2	CASTRVALPRSGANVLTF	TGTGCCAGCACCCGAGTTGCCCTTCCCCGATCTGGGGCCAACGTCCTGACTTTC
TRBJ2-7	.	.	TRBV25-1	CASSESGWSSYEQYF	TGTGCCAGCAGTGAGTCGGGATGGAGCTCCTACGAGCAGTACTTC
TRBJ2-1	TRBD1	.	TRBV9	CASSVAPGGGDEQFF	TGTGCCAGCAGCGTAGCGCCAGGGGGCGGCGATGAGCAGTTCTTC
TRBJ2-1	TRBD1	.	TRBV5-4	CASSSGQGRAGNEQFF	TGTGCCAGCAGCTCCGGACAGGGGAGGGCAGGGAATGAGCAGTTCTTC
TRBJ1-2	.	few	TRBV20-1	CSARRDYGYTF	TGCAGTGCTAGACGGGACTATGGCTACACCTTC